Following are 6 T cell receptor beta chains from one sample sequenced in a study of blood T cell repertoires in COVID-19. Generated by immunoSEQ multiplex PCR, the TCRdb table keeps only in-frame clones and is missing some. In the table there are over 120,000 clones, about 90% of which are singletons. The sample taken for sequencing was peripheral blood. The receptors were gathered from a woman aged 45-60 years with acute or convalescent COVID-19.

The gene calls are TRBV9 and TRBJ2-1; TRBD2 agrees at 12 bases. Germline V CDR1 and CDR2: SGDLS, YYNGEE. The CDR3 has 14 residues. J was trimmed by 8 bases and V by 3 bases; bases with no gene match: 3. Written as DNA, the CDR3 is TGTGCCAGCAGCGCTAGCGGGAGGGCCGATGAGCAGTTCTTC. Its translation: CASSASGRADEQFF.

The rearrangement uses TRBV19 and TRBJ2-1; the D gene is possibly TRBD1 (5 bases). Per the germline V gene, CDR1 is LNHDA and CDR2 is SQIVND (reference sequence). Trimming removed 6 bases at V and 6 bases at J, with 12 bases between. This CDR3 contains 13 residues. CDR3 region: CASRYIGVNEQFF. Here the CDR3 DNA reads TGTGCCAGTAGGTATATAGGGGTCAATGAGCAGTTCTTC.

V is TRBV12-5 and J is TRBJ2-3; D possibly corresponds to TRBD2 (5 bases). CDR3 length equals 15 residues. The V end lost 6 bases, the J end lost 6 bases, and 19 bases lay between the germline ends. Germline CDR1 and CDR2: LGHNT and FRNRAP. CDR3 sequence: CASGLEAGLRDTQYF. In DNA form, the CDR3 reads TGTGCTAGTGGCCTCGAGGCAGGACTGAGGGATACGCAGTATTTT.

The V and J genes are TRBV7-9 and TRBJ1-2; 12 positions match TRBD1. CDR3 length: 18 amino acids. Losses at the gene ends were 3 bases for V and 9 bases for J; bases not matched to a gene: 17. Germline V CDR1 and CDR2: SEHNR, FQNEAQ (reference sequence). CDR3 sequence (DNA): TGTGCCAGCAGCTTCTTCCCGGGACAGGGGGCGTGGAGCTCGAGCTACACCTTC. Amino acids: CASSFFPGQGAWSSSYTF.

This chain connects TRBV5-1 to TRBJ2-7; 7 nucleotides line up with TRBD2. The CDR3 spans 13 residues. Germline lookup yields CDR1 SGHRS and CDR2 YFSETQ. J lost 6 bases, V lost 0 bases, and 3 bases had no gene match. The CDR3: CASSLVGLSEQYF. The CDR3 DNA sequence: TGCGCCAGCAGCTTGGTGGGACTAAGCGAGCAGTACTTC.

The J gene is TRBJ2-3, the V gene TRBV5-4; 7 nucleotides agree with TRBD1. There are 14 residues in the CDR3. Germline assignment: CDR1 SGHNT and CDR2 YYREEE (reference sequence). With 6 bases clipped from V and 2 bases from J, the junction kept 6 bases outside the gene matches. DNA for the CDR3: TGTGCCAGCACCAAACAGGGGCCCACAGATACGCAGTATTTT. Protein product: CASTKQGPTDTQYF.